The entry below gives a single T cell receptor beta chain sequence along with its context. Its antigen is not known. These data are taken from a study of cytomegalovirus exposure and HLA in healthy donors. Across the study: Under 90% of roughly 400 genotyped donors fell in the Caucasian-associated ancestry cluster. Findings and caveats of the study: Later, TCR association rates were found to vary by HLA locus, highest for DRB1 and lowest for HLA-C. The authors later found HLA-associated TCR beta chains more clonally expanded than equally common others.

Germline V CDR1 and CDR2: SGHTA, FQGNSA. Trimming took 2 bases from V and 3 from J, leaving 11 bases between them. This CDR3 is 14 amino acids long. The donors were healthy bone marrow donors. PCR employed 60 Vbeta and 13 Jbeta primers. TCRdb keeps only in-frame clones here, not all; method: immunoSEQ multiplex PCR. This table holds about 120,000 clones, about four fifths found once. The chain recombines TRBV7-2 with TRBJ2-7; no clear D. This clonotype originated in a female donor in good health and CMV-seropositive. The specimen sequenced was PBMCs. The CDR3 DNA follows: TGTGCCAGCAGCTTAAATCTGGGCCACTACGAGCAGTACTTC. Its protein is CASSLNLGHYEQYF.